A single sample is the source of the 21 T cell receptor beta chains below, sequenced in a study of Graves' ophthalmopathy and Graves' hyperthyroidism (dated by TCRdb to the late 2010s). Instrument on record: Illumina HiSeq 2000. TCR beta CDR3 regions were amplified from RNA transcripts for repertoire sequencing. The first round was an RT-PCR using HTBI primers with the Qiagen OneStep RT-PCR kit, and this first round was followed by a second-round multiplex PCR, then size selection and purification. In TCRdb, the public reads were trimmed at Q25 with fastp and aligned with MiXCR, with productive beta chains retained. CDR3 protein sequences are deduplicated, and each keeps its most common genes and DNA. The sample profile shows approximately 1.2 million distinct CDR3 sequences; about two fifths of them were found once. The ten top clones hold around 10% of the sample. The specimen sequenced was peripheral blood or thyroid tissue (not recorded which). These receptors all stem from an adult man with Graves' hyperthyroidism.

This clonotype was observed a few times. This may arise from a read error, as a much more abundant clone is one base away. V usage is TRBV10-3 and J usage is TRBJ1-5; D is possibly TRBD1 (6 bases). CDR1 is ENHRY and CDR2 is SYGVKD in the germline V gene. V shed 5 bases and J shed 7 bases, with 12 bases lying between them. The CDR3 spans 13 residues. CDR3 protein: CAISSGGGQPQHF. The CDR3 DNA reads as TGTGCCATCAGTTCGGGGGGCGGGCAGCCCCAGCATTTT.

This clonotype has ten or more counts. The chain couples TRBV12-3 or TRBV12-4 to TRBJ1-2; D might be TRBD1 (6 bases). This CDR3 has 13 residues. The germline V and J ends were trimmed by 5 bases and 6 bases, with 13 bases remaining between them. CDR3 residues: CASSPGATDGYTF. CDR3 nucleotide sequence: TGTGCCAGCAGTCCAGGGGCCACAGATGGCTACACCTTC.

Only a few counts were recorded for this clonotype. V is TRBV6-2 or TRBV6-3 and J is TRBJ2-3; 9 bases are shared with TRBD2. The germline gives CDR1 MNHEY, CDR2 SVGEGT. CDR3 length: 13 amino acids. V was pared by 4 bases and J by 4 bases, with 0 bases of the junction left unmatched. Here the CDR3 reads CASSLAGADTQYF. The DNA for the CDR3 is TGTGCCAGCAGTTTAGCGGGAGCAGATACGCAGTATTTT.

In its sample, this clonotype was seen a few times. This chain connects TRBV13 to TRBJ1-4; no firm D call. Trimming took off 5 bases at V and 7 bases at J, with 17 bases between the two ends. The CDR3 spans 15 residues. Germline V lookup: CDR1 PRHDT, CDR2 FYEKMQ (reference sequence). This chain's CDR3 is CASSRWTPGGEKLFF. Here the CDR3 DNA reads TGTGCCAGCAGCCGATGGACCCCAGGAGGTGAAAAACTGTTTTTT.

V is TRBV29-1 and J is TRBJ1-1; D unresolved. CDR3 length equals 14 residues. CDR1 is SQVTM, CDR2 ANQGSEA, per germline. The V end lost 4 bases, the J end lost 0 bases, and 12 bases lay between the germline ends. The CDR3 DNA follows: TGCAGCGTTGGGAGGTCAACGGTGAACACTGAAGCTTTCTTT. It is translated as CSVGRSTVNTEAFF.

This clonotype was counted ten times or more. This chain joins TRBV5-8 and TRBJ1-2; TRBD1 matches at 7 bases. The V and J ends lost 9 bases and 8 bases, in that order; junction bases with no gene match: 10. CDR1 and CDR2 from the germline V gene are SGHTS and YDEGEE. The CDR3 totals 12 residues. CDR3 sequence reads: CATRGGIRGYTF. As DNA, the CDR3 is TGTGCCACCAGGGGGGGTATCAGAGGCTACACCTTC.

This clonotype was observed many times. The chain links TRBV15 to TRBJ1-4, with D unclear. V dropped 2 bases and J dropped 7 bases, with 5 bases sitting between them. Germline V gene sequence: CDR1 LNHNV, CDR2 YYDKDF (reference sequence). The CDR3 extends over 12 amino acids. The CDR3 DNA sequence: TGTGCCACCAGCAGAATTGGTGAAAAACTGTTTTTT. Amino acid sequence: CATSRIGEKLFF.

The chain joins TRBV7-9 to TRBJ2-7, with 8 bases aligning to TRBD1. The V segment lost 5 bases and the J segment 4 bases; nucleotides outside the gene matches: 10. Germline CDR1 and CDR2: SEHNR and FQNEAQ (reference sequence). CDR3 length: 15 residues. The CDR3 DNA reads TGTGCCAGCAGCCCGGACAGGGACGCGAATTACGAGCAGTACTTC. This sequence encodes CASSPDRDANYEQYF.

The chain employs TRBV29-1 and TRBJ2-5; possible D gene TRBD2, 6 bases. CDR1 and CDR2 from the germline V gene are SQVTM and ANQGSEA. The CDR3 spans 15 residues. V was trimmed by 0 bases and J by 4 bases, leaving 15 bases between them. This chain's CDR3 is CSVEETVRGGETQYF. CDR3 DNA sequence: TGCAGCGTTGAAGAGACGGTGCGGGGTGGAGAGACCCAGTACTTC.

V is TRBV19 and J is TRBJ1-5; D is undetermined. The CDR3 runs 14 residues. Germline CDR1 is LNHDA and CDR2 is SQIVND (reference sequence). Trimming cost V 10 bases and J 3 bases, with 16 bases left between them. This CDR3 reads CAITVPGDNQPQHF. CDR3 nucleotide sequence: TGTGCCATCACGGTACCGGGCGACAATCAGCCCCAGCATTTT.

CDR3 nucleotide sequence: TGTGCCAGTAGTATAGCGGACGGCTCTGGGAACACTGAAGCTTTCTTT. Amino acid sequence: CASSIADGSGNTEAFF. The chain links TRBV19 to TRBJ1-1; D is unclear. CDR3 size: 16 residues. Trimming pared 1 base from V and 1 base from J, leaving 13 bases between. Per the germline V gene, CDR1 is LNHDA and CDR2 is SQIVND (reference sequence).

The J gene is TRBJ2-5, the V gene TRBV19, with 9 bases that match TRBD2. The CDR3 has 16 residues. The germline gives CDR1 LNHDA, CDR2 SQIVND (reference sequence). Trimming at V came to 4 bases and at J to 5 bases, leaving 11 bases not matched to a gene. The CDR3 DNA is TGTGCCAGTAGTAAAACCGGGACTAGCCGATCGGAGACCCAGTACTTC. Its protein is CASSKTGTSRSETQYF.

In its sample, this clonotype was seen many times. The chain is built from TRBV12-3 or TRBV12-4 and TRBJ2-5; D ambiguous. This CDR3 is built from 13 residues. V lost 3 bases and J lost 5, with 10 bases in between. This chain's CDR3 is CASSLQARETQYF. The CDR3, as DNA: TGTGCCAGCAGTTTGCAGGCGCGGGAGACCCAGTACTTC.

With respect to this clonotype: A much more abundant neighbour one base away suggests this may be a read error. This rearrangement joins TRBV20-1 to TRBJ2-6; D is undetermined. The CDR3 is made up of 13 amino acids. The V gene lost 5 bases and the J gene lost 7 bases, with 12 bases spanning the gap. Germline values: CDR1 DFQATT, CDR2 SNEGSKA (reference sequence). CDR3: CSAWKNYANVLTF. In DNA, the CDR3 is TGCAGTGCTTGGAAAAATTACGCCAACGTCCTGACTTTC.

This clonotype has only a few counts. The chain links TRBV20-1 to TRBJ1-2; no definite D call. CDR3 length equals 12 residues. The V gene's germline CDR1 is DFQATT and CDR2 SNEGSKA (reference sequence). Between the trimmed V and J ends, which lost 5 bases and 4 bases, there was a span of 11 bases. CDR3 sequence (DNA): TGCAGTGCTGGTCAGGAGGGCTATGGCTACACCTTC. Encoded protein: CSAGQEGYGYTF.

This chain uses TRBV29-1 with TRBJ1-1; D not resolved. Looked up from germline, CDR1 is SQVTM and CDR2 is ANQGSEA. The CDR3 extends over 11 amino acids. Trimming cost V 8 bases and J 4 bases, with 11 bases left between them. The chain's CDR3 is CSLLRGTEAFF. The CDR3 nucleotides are TGCAGCTTATTGCGGGGCACTGAAGCTTTCTTT.

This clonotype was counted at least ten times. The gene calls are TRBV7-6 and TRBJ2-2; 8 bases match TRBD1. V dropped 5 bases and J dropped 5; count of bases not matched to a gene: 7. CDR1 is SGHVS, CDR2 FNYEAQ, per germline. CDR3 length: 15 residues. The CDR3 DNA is TGTGCCAGCAGCGCCGGACAGGGAGTAACCGGGGAGCTGTTTTTT. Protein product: CASSAGQGVTGELFF.

CDR3 loop: CASSLTGTSVPGELFF. The CDR3 DNA reads as TGTGCCAGCAGCTTAACTGGGACTAGCGTACCCGGGGAGCTGTTTTTT. The chain employs TRBV7-3 and TRBJ2-2; TRBD2 matches 10 bases. This CDR3 has 16 amino acids. The V segment lost 0 bases and the J segment 6 bases; nucleotides outside the gene matches: 4. CDR1 and CDR2 (germline): SGHTA, FQGTGA.

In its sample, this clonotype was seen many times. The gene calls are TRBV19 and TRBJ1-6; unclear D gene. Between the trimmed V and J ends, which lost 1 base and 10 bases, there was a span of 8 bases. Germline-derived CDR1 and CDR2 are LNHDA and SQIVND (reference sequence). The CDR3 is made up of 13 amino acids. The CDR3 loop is CASSIADGSPLHF. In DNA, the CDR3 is TGTGCCAGTAGTATAGCCGATGGGTCACCCCTCCACTTT.

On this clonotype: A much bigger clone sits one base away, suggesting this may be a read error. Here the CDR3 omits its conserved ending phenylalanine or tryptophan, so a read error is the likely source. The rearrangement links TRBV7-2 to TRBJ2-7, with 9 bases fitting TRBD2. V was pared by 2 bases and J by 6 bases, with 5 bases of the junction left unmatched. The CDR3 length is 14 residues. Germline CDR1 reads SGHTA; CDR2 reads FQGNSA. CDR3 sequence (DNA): TGTGCCAGCAGCTTACTTAGCGGGAGTTTCGAGCAGTACCTC. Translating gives CASSLLSGSFEQYL.

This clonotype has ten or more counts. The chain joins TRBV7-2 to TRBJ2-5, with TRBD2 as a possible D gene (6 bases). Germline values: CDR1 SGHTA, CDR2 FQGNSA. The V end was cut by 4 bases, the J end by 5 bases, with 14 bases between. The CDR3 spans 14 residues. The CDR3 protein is CASSSTRGEETQYF. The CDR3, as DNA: TGTGCCAGCAGCTCAACTCGCGGGGAGGAGACCCAGTACTTC. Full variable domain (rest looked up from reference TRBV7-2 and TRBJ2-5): GAGVSQSPSNKVTEKGKDVELRCDPISGHTALYWYRQSLGQGLEFLIYFQGNSAPDKSGLPSDRFSAERTGGSVSTLTIQRTQQEDSAVYLCASSSTRGEETQYFGPGTRLLVL.